These 32 T cell receptor beta chains were all obtained from the same sample, sequenced in a study of neurological immune-mediated disorders. MiXCR was run by TCRdb on the 5' RACE reads, yielding one entry per CDR3 protein. The sample yields under 80,000 distinct CDR3 sequences, 4% to 6% seen once. The sequenced sample consisted of PBMCs. The receptors were sampled from a woman aged 30 to 39 with multiple sclerosis.

Many counts were recorded for this clonotype. Just one base apart from a much larger clone, this may be a read error. The genes are TRBV6-4 and TRBJ2-6; possible D gene TRBD1, 5 bases. Germline V CDR1 and CDR2: MRHNA, SNTAGT. The CDR3 extends over 14 amino acids. The CDR3: CASSDSSGAKVLTF. The CDR3 DNA follows: TGTGCCAGCAGTGACAGCTCTGGGGCCAAAGTCCTGACTTTC.

Ten or more counts support this clonotype. The gene calls are TRBV29-1 and TRBJ2-2, with D tentatively TRBD2 (6 bases). The CDR3 spans 16 residues. V dropped 6 bases and J dropped 2 bases, with 19 bases sitting between them. Germline values: CDR1 SQVTM, CDR2 ANQGSEA. CDR3 sequence (DNA): TGCAGCGTCTACGGGGCGGGGAGACGTAACACCGGGGAGCTGTTTTTT. Translating it yields CSVYGAGRRNTGELFF.

This clonotype has ten or more counts. This sequence joins TRBV28 and TRBJ1-1; D is perhaps TRBD1 (5 bases). Trimming pared 1 base from V and 6 bases from J, leaving 9 bases between. CDR1 is MDHEN and CDR2 is SYDVKM in the germline V gene. The CDR3 length is 13 residues. For the CDR3, the DNA is TGTGCCAGCAGTTTATCCGGGGGGGCTGAAGCTTTCTTT. It is translated as CASSLSGGAEAFF.

This clonotype was detected ten times or more. This sequence joins TRBV15 and TRBJ2-7, with 8 bases lining up with TRBD1. The CDR3 covers 15 residues. Unmatched junction bases numbered 4, after V lost 0 bases and J lost 3 bases. The germline V gene has CDR1 LNHNV and CDR2 YYDKDF (reference sequence). The CDR3 reads CATSRDPGQGYEQYF. The DNA of the CDR3 is TGTGCCACCAGCAGAGACCCCGGACAGGGCTACGAGCAGTACTTC.

This clonotype was seen many times. The chain combines TRBV5-1 with TRBJ2-7; the D gene is possibly TRBD2 (5 bases). The V end was cut by 0 bases, the J end by 5 bases, with 12 bases between. Germline V gene sequence: CDR1 SGHRS, CDR2 YFSETQ. The CDR3 is 14 residues long. The CDR3 here is CASSLGGPANEQYF. CDR3 coding DNA: TGCGCCAGCAGCTTGGGAGGGCCAGCAAACGAGCAGTACTTC.

This clonotype has at least ten counts. The germline gene is not matched at one end of the junction; a read error may be the cause. The CDR3 loop is CASSFPTSF. The CDR3 DNA reads as TGTGCCAGCAGTTTTCCAACATCCTTT. This chain joins TRBV12-3 or TRBV12-4 and TRBJ1-1; D gene unclear. The CDR3 contains 9 residues.

This clonotype has at least ten counts. The V gene is TRBV20-1, the J gene TRBJ2-3, with 8 nucleotides matching TRBD2. CDR1 is DFQATT, CDR2 SNEGSKA, per germline (reference sequence). CDR3 length: 17 residues. Losses at the gene ends were 1 base for V and 1 base for J; bases not matched to a gene: 10. DNA for the CDR3: TGCAGTGCTAGAGGTGGACGACTAGCGCACGGCACAGATACGCAGTATTTT. Encoded protein: CSARGGRLAHGTDTQYF.

Ten or more counts support this clonotype. The chain is built from TRBV27 and TRBJ2-7; TRBD1 matches 8 bases. Trimming at V came to 2 bases and at J to 3 bases, leaving 12 bases not matched to a gene. The CDR3 has 17 amino acids. CDR1 and CDR2 (germline): MNHEY, SMNVEV (reference sequence). The CDR3 region is CASSLRAPGQVSYEQYF. CDR3 in DNA: TGTGCCAGCAGTTTAAGGGCCCCGGGACAGGTTAGCTACGAGCAGTACTTC.

Many counts were recorded for this clonotype. The chain is built from TRBV5-1 and TRBJ1-3, with D hard to call. Per the germline V gene, CDR1 is SGHRS and CDR2 is YFSETQ. The CDR3 is 13 amino acids. V was pared by 0 bases and J by 8 bases, with 9 bases between. The CDR3 DNA reads TGCGCCAGCAGCTTGGGAGGGTATGACACCATATATTTT. It encodes CASSLGGYDTIYF.

The chain has TRBV18 and TRBJ1-2; no firm D call. With 2 bases removed from V and 5 bases from J, the gap between germline ends came to 18 bases. Germline V gene sequence: CDR1 KGHSH, CDR2 LQKENI. This CDR3 spans 16 amino acids. The CDR3 coding sequence is TGTGCCAGCTCACCAGTCAATGTGGGGATAAATTATGGCTACACCTTC. Its translation: CASSPVNVGINYGYTF.

This clonotype has ten or more counts. This chain links TRBV6-6 with TRBJ2-7; D call uncertain. Trimming cost V 3 bases and J 6 bases, with 6 bases left between them. The length of the CDR3 is 11 residues. Germline lookup yields CDR1 MNHNY and CDR2 SVGAGI (reference sequence). The CDR3 nucleotides are TGTGCCAGCAGTTATCTGGGCGAGCAGTACTTC. This codes for CASSYLGEQYF.

This clonotype appeared many times. The chain links TRBV7-9 to TRBJ2-3; D call uncertain. The ends were cut back, 1 base at V and 3 bases at J, with 8 bases in the middle. The CDR3 extends over 14 amino acids. Germline CDR1 reads SEHNR; CDR2 reads FQNEAQ (reference sequence). As DNA, the CDR3 is TGTGCCAGCAGCTTAGTTGGGGATACAGATACGCAGTATTTT. This gives the protein CASSLVGDTDTQYF.

This clonotype came up many times. The chain employs TRBV7-9 and TRBJ1-2, with 9 bases that match TRBD1. Trimming at V came to 0 bases and at J to 7 bases, leaving 3 bases not matched to a gene. Germline CDR1 and CDR2: SEHNR and FQNEAQ (reference sequence). This CDR3 spans 14 amino acids. CDR3 bases: TGTGCCAGCAGCTTAGCAACAGGGGGCCCTGGCTACACCTTC. This sequence encodes CASSLATGGPGYTF.

In its sample, this clonotype was seen many times. The rearrangement links TRBV5-1 to TRBJ2-3, with a possible D match to TRBD2 (6 bases). Trimming stripped 4 bases from V and 5 bases from J, with 23 bases between. The length of the CDR3 is 17 residues. Germline CDR1 and CDR2: SGHRS and YFSETQ. The chain's CDR3 is CASSVAGQSFEGDTQYF. The CDR3, as DNA: TGCGCCAGCAGCGTCGCGGGGCAGAGTTTCGAGGGAGATACGCAGTATTTT.

This clonotype was detected many times. The chain has TRBV12-3 or TRBV12-4 and TRBJ1-1; D not certain. V lost 5 bases and J lost 0, with 7 bases in between. This CDR3 has 13 amino acids. The CDR3 bases are TGTGCCAGCAGTCTAATAATGAACACTGAAGCTTTCTTT. Translation: CASSLIMNTEAFF.

This clonotype was recorded many times. CDR3: CATSRDRSTQYF. Here the CDR3 DNA reads TGTGCCACCAGCAGAGATCGATCGACCCAGTACTTC. The chain uses TRBV15 and TRBJ2-5; D gene uncertain. This CDR3 region has 12 residues. Germline-derived CDR1 and CDR2 are LNHNV and YYDKDF (reference sequence). Trimming removed 0 bases from V and 7 bases from J, with 6 bases in between. The full variable domain, rest sourced from reference TRBV15 and TRBJ2-5, is DAMVIQNPRYQVTQFGKPVTLSCSQTLNHNVMYWYQQKSSQAPKLLFHYYDKDFNNEADTPDNFQSRRPNTSFCFLDIRSPGLGDTAMYLCATSRDRSTQYFGPGTRLLVL.

In the case of this clonotype: Germline is not matched at one junction end, which may reflect a read error. V and J are TRBV5-1 and TRBJ1-5; 8 nucleotides align to TRBD1. The CDR3 runs 16 residues. In germline, CDR1 is SGHRS, CDR2 YFSETQ. The CDR3 DNA reads TGCGCCAGCAGCAACCACAGGGGGGTCGGCAATCAGCCCCAGAATTTT. Its translation is CASSNHRGVGNQPQNF. Variable domain in full (rest from reference TRBV5-1 and TRBJ1-5): KAGVTQTPRYLIKTRGQQVTLSCSPISGHRSVSWYQQTPGQGLQFLFEYFSETQRNKGNFPGRFSGRQFSNSRSEMNVSTLELGDSALYLCASSNHRGVGNQPQNFGDGTRLSIL.

Note on this clonotype: Given a much more abundant clone one base away, this may be a read error. The chain links TRBV5-6 to TRBJ2-7; D is ambiguous. CDR1 and CDR2 from the germline V gene are SGHDT and YYEEEE. The CDR3 runs 11 residues. This chain's CDR3 is CASGLHHEQYF. As DNA, the CDR3 is TGTGCCAGCGGCTTACATCACGAGCAGTACTTC.

A few counts support this clonotype. It is unclear where the CDR3 begins or ends on the DNA, so no DNA is shown, and the CDR3 is as TCRdb lists it. The CDR3 is CASSSSGRASTEAFF. This chain joins TRBV27 and TRBJ1-1; the D call TRBD1 from the table was never checked on the DNA. The CDR3 has 15 residues if both end residues are counted. The germline V gene has CDR1 MNHEY and CDR2 SMNVEV (reference sequence).

This clonotype was found many times. This rearrangement joins TRBV29-1 to TRBJ1-2; 7 bases line up with TRBD1. From germline, CDR1 is SQVTM and CDR2 ANQGSEA. J lost 2 bases, V lost 7 bases, and 1 base had no gene match. The CDR3 totals 11 residues. CDR3 nucleotides: TGCAGCGCGACAGGGAACTATGGCTACACCTTC. Translation: CSATGNYGYTF.

The J gene is TRBJ1-2, the V gene TRBV29-1; possibly TRBD1 for D (5 bases). Trimming removed 6 bases at V and 6 bases at J, with 23 bases between. The CDR3 spans 15 residues. Germline values: CDR1 SQVTM, CDR2 ANQGSEA. DNA for the CDR3: TGCAGCGTCCCGAAGGGTATGGGGGTTGAGGATGGCTACACCTTC. Translation gives CSVPKGMGVEDGYTF.

This clonotype was counted between two and nine times. The chain couples TRBV3-1 to TRBJ2-3; no firm D call. CDR3 length: 13 amino acids. Germline loops: CDR1 LGHDT, CDR2 YNNKEL (reference sequence). Trimming shortened V by 0 bases and J by 7 bases, and 8 bases separated the two germline ends. CDR3 DNA: TGTGCCAGCAGCCAAGATGATGGTTATACGCAGTATTTT. Its protein product is CASSQDDGYTQYF.

J is TRBJ1-4 and V is TRBV15, with TRBD1 matching 10 bases. Unmatched junction bases numbered 7, after V lost 5 bases and J lost 10 bases. This CDR3 region has 14 residues. CDR1 LNHNV and CDR2 YYDKDF come from the germline V gene (reference sequence). The DNA of the CDR3 is TGTGCCACCAGCTGGGACAGGGGAGTGGGAAAACTGTTTTTT. It specifies CATSWDRGVGKLFF. Complete variable domain (other parts from reference TRBV15 and TRBJ1-4): DAMVIQNPRYQVTQFGKPVTLSCSQTLNHNVMYWYQQKSSQAPKLLFHYYDKDFNNEADTPDNFQSRRPNTSFCFLDIRSPGLGDTAMYLCATSWDRGVGKLFFGSGTQLSVL.

With regard to this clonotype: A read error may explain this, as a much larger clone is one base away. The J gene is TRBJ2-3, the V gene TRBV20-1, with a possible D match to TRBD2 (5 bases). Trimming shortened V by 6 bases and J by 3 bases, and 13 bases separated the two germline ends. CDR1 is DFQATT and CDR2 is SNEGSKA in the germline V gene (reference sequence). This CDR3 has 13 amino acids. This CDR3 is CSAPGKGTDTQYF. CDR3 sequence (DNA): TGCAGTGCCCCGGGAAAGGGTACAGATACGCAGTATTTT.

The chain recombines TRBV11-2 with TRBJ2-3, with D perhaps matching TRBD2 (6 bases). Germline V gene data show CDR1 as SGHAT and CDR2 as FQNNGV. V dropped 6 bases and J dropped 6 bases, with 16 bases sitting between them. There are 14 residues in the CDR3. Here the CDR3 reads CASSVDPGGDTQYF. The CDR3 region has the DNA TGTGCCAGCAGTGTCGACCCTGGGGGGGATACGCAGTATTTT.

This clonotype appeared many times. This chain connects TRBV12-3 or TRBV12-4 to TRBJ2-6; D perhaps matches TRBD2 (5 bases). The CDR3 totals 18 residues. Trimming left V 3 bases short and J 2 bases short, with 17 bases between. CDR3 sequence (DNA): TGTGCCAGCAGTTTGAGGGCGGGCAGGCGTACTGGGGCCAACGTCCTGACTTTC. The encoded protein is CASSLRAGRRTGANVLTF.

Regarding this clonotype: A read error may produce the germline difference seen at one junction end. Here the CDR3 DNA reads TGTGCCAGCAGCTTAACAGGGGTCCATAGCAATCAGCCCCAGAATTTT. It is translated as CASSLTGVHSNQPQNF. This sequence joins TRBV12-3 or TRBV12-4 and TRBJ1-5, with 7 bases aligning to TRBD1. This CDR3 region has 16 residues.

In this sample, this clonotype turned up many times. The chain is built from TRBV5-1 and TRBJ2-7, with unresolved D. The germline V gene encodes CDR1 SGHRS and CDR2 YFSETQ. This CDR3 is built from 11 residues. V lost 4 bases and J lost 4, with 6 bases in between. The CDR3 reads CASSNLYEQYF. CDR3 sequence (DNA): TGCGCCAGCAGCAATCTTTACGAGCAGTACTTC.

This clonotype was seen ten or more times. The chain carries TRBV20-1 and TRBJ1-5, with D unclear. Germline V lookup: CDR1 DFQATT, CDR2 SNEGSKA (reference sequence). Trimming shortened V by 3 bases and J by 0 bases, and 9 bases separated the two germline ends. The length of the CDR3 is 14 residues. The CDR3, as DNA: TGCAGTGCTAGCGAGGGCTATAGCAATCAGCCCCAGCATTTT. This encodes CSASEGYSNQPQHF.

This clonotype was seen at least ten times. The V and J genes are TRBV9 and TRBJ2-5; TRBD2 matches at 9 bases. The CDR3 consists of 18 residues. After removal of 0 bases from V and 1 base from J, the junction contained 10 bases not matched to a gene. CDR1 and CDR2 from the germline V gene are SGDLS and YYNGEE. CDR3 region: CASSVEGAGGPLQETQYF. The DNA of the CDR3 is TGTGCCAGCAGCGTAGAAGGGGCGGGGGGGCCTCTCCAAGAGACCCAGTACTTC.

V gene TRBV2 combines with J gene TRBJ2-3, with D possibly TRBD2 on 6 matching bases. This CDR3 contains 13 residues. Germline CDR1 and CDR2: SNHLY and FYNNEI. Trimming stripped 10 bases from V and 1 base from J, with 12 bases between. The CDR3 here is CATSGVGTDTQYF. The CDR3 nucleotides read TGTGCCACGTCGGGGGTCGGCACAGATACGCAGTATTTT.

This clonotype was seen repeatedly, ten times or more. The chain recombines TRBV5-1 with TRBJ1-2; maybe TRBD1 (5 bases). Germline V CDR1 and CDR2: SGHRS, YFSETQ. The V end lost 1 base, the J end lost 3 bases, and 7 bases lay between the germline ends. CDR3 length: 13 amino acids. The CDR3 sequence is CASSLPGDYGYTF. The CDR3 DNA reads TGCGCCAGCAGCTTGCCGGGGGACTATGGCTACACCTTC. The variable domain in full, completed from reference TRBV5-1 and TRBJ1-2, reads KAGVTQTPRYLIKTRGQQVTLSCSPISGHRSVSWYQQTPGQGLQFLFEYFSETQRNKGNFPGRFSGRQFSNSRSEMNVSTLELGDSALYLCASSLPGDYGYTFGSGTRLTVV.